This passage covers 13 T cell receptor beta chains from one sample sequenced in a study of radiotherapy plus CTLA-4 blockade in lung cancer. The method was immunoSEQ multiplex PCR; TCRdb's version includes in-frame clones alone and lacks a portion of them. Among about 45,000 clones listed, roughly 60% were seen once. The source material was peripheral blood, sampled from a patient treated with radiotherapy plus ipilimumab. Every receptor here comes from a human donor with non-small cell lung cancer who had a partial response to radiotherapy plus ipilimumab.

The rearrangement uses TRBV29-1 and TRBJ1-1; D may be TRBD1 (5 bases). CDR3 length: 11 amino acids. Germline CDR1 reads SQVTM; CDR2 reads ANQGSEA. Trimming took 4 bases from V and 3 from J, leaving 6 bases between them. Here the CDR3 reads CSVGGYTEAFF. The CDR3 bases are TGCAGCGTTGGGGGCTACACTGAAGCTTTCTTT.

This rearrangement joins TRBV5-1 to TRBJ1-1, with TRBD1 matching 8 bases. V shed 0 bases and J 2 bases; nucleotides not matched to a gene: 3. This CDR3 region has 15 residues. Germline CDR1 and CDR2: SGHRS and YFSETQ. The CDR3 DNA reads TGCGCCAGCAGCTTGGGTGGACAGGGAAACACTGAAGCTTTCTTT. Translation: CASSLGGQGNTEAFF.

The gene calls are TRBV4-3 and TRBJ2-5; TRBD2 is a possible D gene (7 bases). Trimming stripped 2 bases from V and 5 bases from J, with 12 bases between. This CDR3 region has 14 residues. Germline V gene data show CDR1 as LGHNA and CDR2 as YSLEER. CDR3 sequence: CASSQTGGRETQYF. The DNA of the CDR3 is TGCGCCAGCAGCCAAACGGGGGGCCGGGAGACCCAGTACTTC.

This clone was found many times. This chain links TRBV7-9 with TRBJ2-3; 11 bases map to TRBD2. The CDR3 contains 13 residues. Germline CDR1 SEHNR, CDR2 FQNEAQ (reference sequence). After removal of 4 bases from V and 6 bases from J, the junction contained 0 bases not matched to a gene. The CDR3 is CASSSSGGDTQYF. As DNA, the CDR3 is TGTGCCAGCAGCTCTAGCGGGGGGGATACGCAGTATTTT.

This rearrangement joins TRBV4-2 to TRBJ2-7; 9 nucleotides match TRBD1. The J segment lost 6 bases and the V segment lost 0 bases, leaving 6 bases of the junction unmatched. Germline-derived CDR1 and CDR2 are LGHNA and YNFKEQ. The CDR3 sequence is 15 residues long. Written as DNA, the CDR3 is TGTGCCAGCAGCCAAGATTCTGGACAGGGGATCGAGCAGTACTTC. This codes for CASSQDSGQGIEQYF.

This chain connects TRBV7-2 to TRBJ2-5, with 10 positions matching TRBD2. The CDR3 runs to 15 residues. Germline loops: CDR1 SGHTA, CDR2 FQGNSA. V shed 4 bases, J shed 5 bases, and the junction held 7 bases outside the gene matches. Here the CDR3 reads CASSWQRGGGETQYF. The CDR3 coding sequence is TGTGCCAGCAGCTGGCAGCGGGGGGGCGGCGAGACCCAGTACTTC.

The CDR3 region has the DNA TGTGCCAGCGGCTCAGGGGCCCTGAACACTGAAGCTTTCTTT. Its translation is CASGSGALNTEAFF. The chain is built from TRBV28 and TRBJ1-1; the D gene is possibly TRBD1 (6 bases). Germline V lookup: CDR1 MDHEN, CDR2 SYDVKM. V lost 8 bases, J lost 0 bases, and 13 bases lay in between. The CDR3 runs to 14 residues.

This chain uses TRBV6-6 with TRBJ1-2, with 8 bases identical to TRBD1. V shed 5 bases, J shed 7 bases, and the junction held 9 bases outside the gene matches. Germline V gene sequence: CDR1 MNHNY, CDR2 SVGAGI (reference sequence). The CDR3 spans 14 residues. In nucleotides, the CDR3 is TGTGCCAGCAGTGATGACAGGGGATGGAGTGGCTACACCTTC. Translation: CASSDDRGWSGYTF.

J is TRBJ2-5 and V is TRBV7-6; 8 nucleotides line up with TRBD1. Germline V gives CDR1 SGHVS, CDR2 FNYEAQ. The junction had 3 bases not matched to a gene; V was cut back by 5 bases and J by 4 bases. CDR3 length equals 13 residues. The CDR3 reads CASSQQGGETQYF. The CDR3 DNA reads as TGTGCCAGCAGCCAACAGGGGGGAGAGACCCAGTACTTC.

The chain joins TRBV5-5 to TRBJ1-2; unclear D gene. This CDR3 is 13 amino acids long. V lost 0 bases and J 8 bases, leaving 11 bases between the germline ends. Germline-derived CDR1 and CDR2 are SGHKS and YYEKEE (reference sequence). The DNA for the CDR3 is TGTGCCAGCAGCTTGGTAGCTCCTTGGGGCTACACCTTC. It yields the protein CASSLVAPWGYTF.

The V call is TRBV5-6, the J call TRBJ1-1; D unclear. Germline V gives CDR1 SGHDT, CDR2 YYEEEE. The CDR3 runs 13 residues. The V end was cut by 6 bases, the J end by 5 bases, with 14 bases between. CDR3 sequence reads: CASKYLSGTEAFF. For the CDR3, the DNA is TGTGCCAGCAAGTACCTATCGGGGACTGAAGCTTTCTTT.

The V and J genes are TRBV4-2 and TRBJ2-3, with 16 bases lining up with TRBD2. The junction had 8 bases not matched to a gene; V was cut back by 1 base and J by 4 bases. Germline V gene lookup returns CDR1 LGHNA and CDR2 YNFKEQ. This CDR3 is built from 19 residues. The CDR3, as DNA: TGTGCCAGCAGCCAAGGCGAGGGACTAGCGGGAGGGCGGGCAGATACGCAGTATTTT. This codes for CASSQGEGLAGGRADTQYF.

The J gene is TRBJ2-1, the V gene TRBV5-8, with 12 positions matching TRBD2. The V segment lost 3 bases and the J segment 8 bases; nucleotides outside the gene matches: 12. CDR1 is SGHTS and CDR2 is YDEGEE in the germline V gene. CDR3 length: 17 amino acids. CDR3 in DNA: TGTGCCAGCAGCTCCAGAGCTAGCGGGAGGGTGTGGGATGAGCAGTTCTTC. Translating gives CASSSRASGRVWDEQFF.